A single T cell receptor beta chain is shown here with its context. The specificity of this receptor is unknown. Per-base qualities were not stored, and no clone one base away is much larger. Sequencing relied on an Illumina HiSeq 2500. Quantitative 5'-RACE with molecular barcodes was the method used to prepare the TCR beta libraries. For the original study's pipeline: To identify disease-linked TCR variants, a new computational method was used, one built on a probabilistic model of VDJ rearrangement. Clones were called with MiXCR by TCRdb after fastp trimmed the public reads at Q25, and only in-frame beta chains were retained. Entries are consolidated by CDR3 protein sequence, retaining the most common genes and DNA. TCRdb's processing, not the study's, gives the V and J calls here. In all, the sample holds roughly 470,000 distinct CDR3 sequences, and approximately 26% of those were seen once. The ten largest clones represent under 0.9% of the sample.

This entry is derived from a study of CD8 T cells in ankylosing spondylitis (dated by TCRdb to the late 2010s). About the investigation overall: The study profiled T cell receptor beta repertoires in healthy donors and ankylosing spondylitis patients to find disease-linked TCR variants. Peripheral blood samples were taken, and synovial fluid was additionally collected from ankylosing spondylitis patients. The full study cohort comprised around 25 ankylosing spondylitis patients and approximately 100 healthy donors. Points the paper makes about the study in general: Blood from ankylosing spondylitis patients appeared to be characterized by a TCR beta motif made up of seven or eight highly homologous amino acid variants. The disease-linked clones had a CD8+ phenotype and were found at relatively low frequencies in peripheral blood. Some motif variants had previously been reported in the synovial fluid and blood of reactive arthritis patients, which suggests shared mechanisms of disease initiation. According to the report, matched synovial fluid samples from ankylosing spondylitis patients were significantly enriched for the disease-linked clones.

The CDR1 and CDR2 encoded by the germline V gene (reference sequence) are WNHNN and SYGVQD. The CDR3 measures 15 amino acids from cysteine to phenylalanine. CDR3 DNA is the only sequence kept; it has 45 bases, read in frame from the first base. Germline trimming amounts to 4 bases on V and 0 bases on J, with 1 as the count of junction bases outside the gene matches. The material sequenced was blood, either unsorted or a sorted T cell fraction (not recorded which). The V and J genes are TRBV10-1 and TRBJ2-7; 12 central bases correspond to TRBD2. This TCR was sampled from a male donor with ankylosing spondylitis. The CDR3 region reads CASSGTSGNSYEQYF. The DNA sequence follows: TGCGCCAGCAGTGGGACTAGCGGGAACTCCTACGAGCAGTACTTC.